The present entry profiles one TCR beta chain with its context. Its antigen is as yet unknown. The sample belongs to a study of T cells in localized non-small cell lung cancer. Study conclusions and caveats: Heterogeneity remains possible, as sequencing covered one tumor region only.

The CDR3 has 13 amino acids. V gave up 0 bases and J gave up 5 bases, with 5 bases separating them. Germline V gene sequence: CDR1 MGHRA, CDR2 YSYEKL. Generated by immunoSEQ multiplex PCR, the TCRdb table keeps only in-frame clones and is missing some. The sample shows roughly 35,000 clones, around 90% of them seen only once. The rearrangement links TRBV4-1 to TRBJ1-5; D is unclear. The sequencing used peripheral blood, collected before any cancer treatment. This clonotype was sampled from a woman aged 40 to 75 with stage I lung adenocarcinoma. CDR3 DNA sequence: TGCGCCAGCAGCCAAGATAACTATCAGCCCCAGCATTTT. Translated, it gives CASSQDNYQPQHF.